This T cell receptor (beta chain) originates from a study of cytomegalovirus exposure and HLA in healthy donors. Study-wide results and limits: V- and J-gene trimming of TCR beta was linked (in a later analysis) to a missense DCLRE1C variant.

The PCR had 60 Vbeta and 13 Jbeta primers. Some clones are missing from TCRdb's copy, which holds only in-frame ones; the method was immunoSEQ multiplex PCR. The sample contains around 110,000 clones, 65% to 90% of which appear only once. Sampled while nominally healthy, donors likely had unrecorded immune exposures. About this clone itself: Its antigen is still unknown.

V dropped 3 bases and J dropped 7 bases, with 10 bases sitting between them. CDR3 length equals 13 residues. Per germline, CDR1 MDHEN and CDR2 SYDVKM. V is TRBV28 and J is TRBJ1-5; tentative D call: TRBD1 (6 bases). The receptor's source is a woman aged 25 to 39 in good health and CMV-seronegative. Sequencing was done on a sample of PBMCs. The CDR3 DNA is TGTGCCAGCAGTTTCGGTCAGGGGCAGCCCCAGCATTTT. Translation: CASSFGQGQPQHF.